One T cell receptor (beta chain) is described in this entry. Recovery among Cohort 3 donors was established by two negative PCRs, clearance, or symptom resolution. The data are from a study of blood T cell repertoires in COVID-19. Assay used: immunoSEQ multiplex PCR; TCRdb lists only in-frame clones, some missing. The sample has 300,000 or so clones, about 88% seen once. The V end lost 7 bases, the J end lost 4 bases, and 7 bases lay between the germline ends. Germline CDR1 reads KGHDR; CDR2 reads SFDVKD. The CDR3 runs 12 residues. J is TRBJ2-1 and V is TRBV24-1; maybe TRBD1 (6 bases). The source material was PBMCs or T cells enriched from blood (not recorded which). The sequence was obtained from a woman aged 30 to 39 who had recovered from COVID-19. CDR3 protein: CATSGTYNEQFF. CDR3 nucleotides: TGTGCCACCAGCGGGACATACAATGAGCAGTTCTTC.